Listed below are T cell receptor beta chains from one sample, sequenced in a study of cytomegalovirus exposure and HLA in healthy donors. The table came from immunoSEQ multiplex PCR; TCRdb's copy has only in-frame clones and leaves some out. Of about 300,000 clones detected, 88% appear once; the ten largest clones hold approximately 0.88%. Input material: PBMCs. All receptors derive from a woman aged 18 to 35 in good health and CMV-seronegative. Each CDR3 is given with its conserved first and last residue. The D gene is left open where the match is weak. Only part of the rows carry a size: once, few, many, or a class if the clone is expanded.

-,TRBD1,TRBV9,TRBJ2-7,CASSVGQGAGEQYF,TGTGCCAGCAGCGTAGGGCAGGGGGCCGGAGAGCAGTACTTC
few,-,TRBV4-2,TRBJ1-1,CASSQDLLGADEAFF,TGTGCCAGCAGCCAAGATCTACTTGGGGCAGATGAAGCTTTCTTT
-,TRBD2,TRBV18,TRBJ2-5,CASSPPGGRGQETQYF,TGTGCCAGCTCACCTCCTGGCGGGAGAGGTCAGGAGACCCAGTACTTC
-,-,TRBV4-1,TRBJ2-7,CASSQVGLRSYEQYF,TGCGCCAGCAGCCAGGTCGGACTTCGATCCTACGAGCAGTACTTC
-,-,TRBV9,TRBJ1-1,CASSAGGAPEAFF,TGTGCCAGCAGCGCGGGGGGGGCGCCTGAAGCTTTCTTT
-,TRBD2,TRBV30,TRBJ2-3,CAWSDGLASTDTQYF,TGTGCCTGGAGTGATGGACTAGCAAGCACAGATACGCAGTATTTT
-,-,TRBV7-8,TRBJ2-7,CASSRTRGGEQYF,TGTGCCAGCAGCCGGACGAGGGGAGGCGAGCAGTACTTC
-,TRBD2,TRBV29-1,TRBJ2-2,CSVGVSGRAGELFF,TGCAGCGTTGGTGTTAGCGGGAGGGCTGGGGAGCTGTTTTTT
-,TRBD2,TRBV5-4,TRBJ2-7,CASSFGPGLAGYEQYF,TGTGCCAGCAGCTTTGGTCCGGGACTAGCGGGCTACGAGCAGTACTTC
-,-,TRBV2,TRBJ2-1,CASSEAYTWDIYGRNEQFF,TGTGCCAGCAGTGAAGCATATACCTGGGACATCTATGGGCGCAATGAGCAGTTCTTC
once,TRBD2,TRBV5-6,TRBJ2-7,CASIYMLAGGPHYEQYF,TGTGCCAGCATCTACATGCTAGCGGGAGGGCCTCACTACGAGCAGTACTTC
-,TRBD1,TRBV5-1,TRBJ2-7,CASSLMDRAMYEQYF,TGCGCCAGCAGCTTGATGGACAGGGCCATGTACGAGCAGTACTTC